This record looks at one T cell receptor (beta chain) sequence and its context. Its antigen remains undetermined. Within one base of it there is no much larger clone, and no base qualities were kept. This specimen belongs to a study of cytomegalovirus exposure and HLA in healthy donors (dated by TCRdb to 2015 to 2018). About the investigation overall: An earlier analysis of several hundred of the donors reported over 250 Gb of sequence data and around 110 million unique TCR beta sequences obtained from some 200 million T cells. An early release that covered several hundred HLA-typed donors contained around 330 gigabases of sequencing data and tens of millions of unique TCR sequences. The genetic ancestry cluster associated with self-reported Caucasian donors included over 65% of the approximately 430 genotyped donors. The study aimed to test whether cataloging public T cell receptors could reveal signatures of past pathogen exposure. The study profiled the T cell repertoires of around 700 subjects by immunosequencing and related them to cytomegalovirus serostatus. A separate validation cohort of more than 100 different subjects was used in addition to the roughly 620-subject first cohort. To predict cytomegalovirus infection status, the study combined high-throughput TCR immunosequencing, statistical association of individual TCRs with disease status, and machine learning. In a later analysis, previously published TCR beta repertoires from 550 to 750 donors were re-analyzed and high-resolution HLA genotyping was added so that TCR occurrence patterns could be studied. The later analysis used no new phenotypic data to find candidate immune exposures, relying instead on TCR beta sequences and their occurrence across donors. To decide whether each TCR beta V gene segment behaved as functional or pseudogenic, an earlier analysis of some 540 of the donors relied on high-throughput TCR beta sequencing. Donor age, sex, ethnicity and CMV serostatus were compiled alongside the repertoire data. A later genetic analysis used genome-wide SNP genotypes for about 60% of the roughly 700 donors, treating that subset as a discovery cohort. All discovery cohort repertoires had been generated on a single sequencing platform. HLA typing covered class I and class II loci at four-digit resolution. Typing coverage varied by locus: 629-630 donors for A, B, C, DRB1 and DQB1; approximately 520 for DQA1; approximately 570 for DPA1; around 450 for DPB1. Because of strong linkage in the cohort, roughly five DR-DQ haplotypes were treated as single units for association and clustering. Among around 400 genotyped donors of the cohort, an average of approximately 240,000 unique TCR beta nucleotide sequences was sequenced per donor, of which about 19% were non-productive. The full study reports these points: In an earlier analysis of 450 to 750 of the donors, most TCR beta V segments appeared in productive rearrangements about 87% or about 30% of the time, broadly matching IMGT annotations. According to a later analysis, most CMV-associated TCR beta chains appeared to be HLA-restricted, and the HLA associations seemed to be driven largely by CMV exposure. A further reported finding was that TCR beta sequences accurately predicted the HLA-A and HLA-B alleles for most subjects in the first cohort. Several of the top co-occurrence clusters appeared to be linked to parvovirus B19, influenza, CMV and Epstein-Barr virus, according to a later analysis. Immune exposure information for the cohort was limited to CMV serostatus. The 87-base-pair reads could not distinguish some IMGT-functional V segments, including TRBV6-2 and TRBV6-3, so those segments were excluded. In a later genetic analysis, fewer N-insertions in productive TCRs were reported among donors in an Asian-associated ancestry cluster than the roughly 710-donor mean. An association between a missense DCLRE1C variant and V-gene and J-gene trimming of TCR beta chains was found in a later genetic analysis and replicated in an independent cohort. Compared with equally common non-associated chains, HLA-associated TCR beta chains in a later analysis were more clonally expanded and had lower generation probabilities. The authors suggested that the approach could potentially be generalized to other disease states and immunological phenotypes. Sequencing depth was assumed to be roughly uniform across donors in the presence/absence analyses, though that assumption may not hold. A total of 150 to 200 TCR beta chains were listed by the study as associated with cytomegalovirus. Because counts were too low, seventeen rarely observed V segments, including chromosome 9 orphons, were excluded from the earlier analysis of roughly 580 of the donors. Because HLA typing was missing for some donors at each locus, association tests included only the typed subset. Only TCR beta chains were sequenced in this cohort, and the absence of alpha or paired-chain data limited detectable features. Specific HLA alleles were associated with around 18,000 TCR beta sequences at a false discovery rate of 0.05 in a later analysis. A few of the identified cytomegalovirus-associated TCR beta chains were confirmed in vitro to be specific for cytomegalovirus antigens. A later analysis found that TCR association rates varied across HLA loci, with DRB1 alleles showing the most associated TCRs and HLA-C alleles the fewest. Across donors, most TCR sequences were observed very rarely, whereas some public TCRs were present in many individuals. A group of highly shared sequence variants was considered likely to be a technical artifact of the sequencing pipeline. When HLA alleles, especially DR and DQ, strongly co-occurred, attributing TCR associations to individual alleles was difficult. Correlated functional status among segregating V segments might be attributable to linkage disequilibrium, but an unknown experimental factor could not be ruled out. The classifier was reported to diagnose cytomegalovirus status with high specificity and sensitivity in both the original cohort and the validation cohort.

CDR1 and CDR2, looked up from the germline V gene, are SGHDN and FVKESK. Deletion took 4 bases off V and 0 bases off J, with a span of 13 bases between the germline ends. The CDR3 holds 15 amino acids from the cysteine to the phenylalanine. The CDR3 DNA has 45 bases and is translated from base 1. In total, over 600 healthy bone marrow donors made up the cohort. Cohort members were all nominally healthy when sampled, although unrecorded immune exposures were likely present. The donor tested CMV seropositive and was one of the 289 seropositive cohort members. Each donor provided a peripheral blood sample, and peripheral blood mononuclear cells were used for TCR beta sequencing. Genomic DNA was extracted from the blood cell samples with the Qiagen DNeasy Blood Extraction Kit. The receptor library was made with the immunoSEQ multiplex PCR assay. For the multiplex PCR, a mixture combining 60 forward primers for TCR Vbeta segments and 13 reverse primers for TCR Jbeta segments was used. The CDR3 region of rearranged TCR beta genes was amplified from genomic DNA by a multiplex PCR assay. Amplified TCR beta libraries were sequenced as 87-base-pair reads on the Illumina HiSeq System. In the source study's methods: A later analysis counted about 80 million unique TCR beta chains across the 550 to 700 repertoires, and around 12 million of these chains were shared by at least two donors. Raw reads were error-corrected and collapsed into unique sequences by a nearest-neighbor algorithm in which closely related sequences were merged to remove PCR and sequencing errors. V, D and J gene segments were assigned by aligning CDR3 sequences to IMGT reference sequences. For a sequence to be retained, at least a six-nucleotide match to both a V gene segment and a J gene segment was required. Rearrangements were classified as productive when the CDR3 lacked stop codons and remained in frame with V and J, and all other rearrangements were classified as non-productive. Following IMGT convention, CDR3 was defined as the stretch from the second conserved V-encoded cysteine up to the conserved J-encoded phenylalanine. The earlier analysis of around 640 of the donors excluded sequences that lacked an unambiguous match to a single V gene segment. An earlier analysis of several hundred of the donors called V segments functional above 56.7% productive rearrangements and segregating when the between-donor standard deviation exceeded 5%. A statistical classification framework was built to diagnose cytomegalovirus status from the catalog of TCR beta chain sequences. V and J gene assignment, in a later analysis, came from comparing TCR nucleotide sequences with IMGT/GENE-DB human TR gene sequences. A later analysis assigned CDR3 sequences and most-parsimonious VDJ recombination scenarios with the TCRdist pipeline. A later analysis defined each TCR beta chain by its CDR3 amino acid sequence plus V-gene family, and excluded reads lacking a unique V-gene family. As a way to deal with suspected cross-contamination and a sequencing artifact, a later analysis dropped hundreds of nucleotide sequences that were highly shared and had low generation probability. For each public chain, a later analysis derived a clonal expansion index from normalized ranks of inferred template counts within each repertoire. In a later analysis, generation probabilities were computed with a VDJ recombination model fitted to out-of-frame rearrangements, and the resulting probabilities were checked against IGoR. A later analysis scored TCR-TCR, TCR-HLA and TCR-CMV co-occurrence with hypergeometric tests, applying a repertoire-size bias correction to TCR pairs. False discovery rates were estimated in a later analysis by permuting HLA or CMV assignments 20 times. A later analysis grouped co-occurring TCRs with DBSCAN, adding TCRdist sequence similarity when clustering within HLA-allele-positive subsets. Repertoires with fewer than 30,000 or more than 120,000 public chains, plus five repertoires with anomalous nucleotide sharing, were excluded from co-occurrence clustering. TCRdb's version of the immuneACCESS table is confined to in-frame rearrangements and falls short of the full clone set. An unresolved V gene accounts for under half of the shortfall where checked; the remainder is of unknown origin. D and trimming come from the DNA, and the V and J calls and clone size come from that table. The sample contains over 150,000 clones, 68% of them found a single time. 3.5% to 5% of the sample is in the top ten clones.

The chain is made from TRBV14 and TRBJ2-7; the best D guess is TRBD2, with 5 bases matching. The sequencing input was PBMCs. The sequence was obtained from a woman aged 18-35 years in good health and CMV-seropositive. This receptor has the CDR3 CASSRIASLSYEQYF. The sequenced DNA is TGTGCCAGCAGCCGGATAGCGTCCCTCTCCTACGAGCAGTACTTC.